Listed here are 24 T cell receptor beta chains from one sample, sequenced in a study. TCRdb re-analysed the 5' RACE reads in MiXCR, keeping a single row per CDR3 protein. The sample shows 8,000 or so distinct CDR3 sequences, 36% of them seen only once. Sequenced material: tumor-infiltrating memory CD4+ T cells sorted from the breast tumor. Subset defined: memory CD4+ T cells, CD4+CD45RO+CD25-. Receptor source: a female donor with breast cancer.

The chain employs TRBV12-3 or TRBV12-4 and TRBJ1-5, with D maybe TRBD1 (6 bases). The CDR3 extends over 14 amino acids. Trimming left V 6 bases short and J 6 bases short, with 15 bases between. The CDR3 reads CASRVTGIGQPQHF. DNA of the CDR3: TGTGCCAGCAGGGTTACAGGGATCGGTCAGCCCCAGCATTTT.

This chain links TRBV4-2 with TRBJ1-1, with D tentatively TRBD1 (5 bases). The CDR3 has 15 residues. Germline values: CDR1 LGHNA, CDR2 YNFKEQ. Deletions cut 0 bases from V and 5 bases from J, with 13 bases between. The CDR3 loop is CASSQDSGRSTEAFF. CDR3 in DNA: TGTGCCAGCAGCCAAGATTCAGGGAGGTCGACTGAAGCTTTCTTT.

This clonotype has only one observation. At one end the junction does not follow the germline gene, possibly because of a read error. CDR3 sequence: CASSRLWRDDTGAFF. The CDR3 DNA follows: TGCGCCAGCAGCCGACTGTGGAGGGACGACACTGGAGCTTTCTTT. The chain combines TRBV4-1 with TRBJ1-1, with TRBD1 as a possible D gene (5 bases). Looked up from germline, CDR1 is MGHRA and CDR2 is YSYEKL. The CDR3 runs 15 residues.

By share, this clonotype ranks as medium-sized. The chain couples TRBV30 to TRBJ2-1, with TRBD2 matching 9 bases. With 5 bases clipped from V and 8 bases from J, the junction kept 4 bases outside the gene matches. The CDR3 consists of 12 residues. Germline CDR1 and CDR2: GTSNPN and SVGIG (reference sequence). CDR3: CAWLSGSDEQFF. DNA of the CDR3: TGTGCCTGGCTTAGCGGGAGTGATGAGCAGTTCTTC.

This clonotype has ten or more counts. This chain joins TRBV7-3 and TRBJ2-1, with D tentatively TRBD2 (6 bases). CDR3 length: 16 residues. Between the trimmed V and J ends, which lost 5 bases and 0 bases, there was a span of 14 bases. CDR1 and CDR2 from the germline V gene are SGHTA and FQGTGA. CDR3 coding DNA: TGTGCCAGCAGCAGAACGGGGCGGGGCTCCTACAATGAGCAGTTCTTC. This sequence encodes CASSRTGRGSYNEQFF.

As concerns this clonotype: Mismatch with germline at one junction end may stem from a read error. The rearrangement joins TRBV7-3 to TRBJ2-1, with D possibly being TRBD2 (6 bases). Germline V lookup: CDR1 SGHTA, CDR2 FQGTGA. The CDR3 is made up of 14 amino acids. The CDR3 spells CASSYATSNNEQFF. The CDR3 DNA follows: TGTGCCAGCAGCTACGCGACTAGTAATAATGAGCAGTTCTTT.

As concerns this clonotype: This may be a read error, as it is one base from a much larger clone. CDR3 sequence: CASTDRDRSADTQYF. The CDR3 region has the DNA TGTGCCAGCACTGACCGGGACCGAAGCGCAGATACGCAGTATTTT. The rearrangement uses TRBV12-3 or TRBV12-4 and TRBJ2-3, with D tentatively TRBD1 or TRBD2 (5 bases each). V lost 7 bases and J 4 bases, leaving 18 bases between the germline ends. The CDR3 is 15 amino acids.

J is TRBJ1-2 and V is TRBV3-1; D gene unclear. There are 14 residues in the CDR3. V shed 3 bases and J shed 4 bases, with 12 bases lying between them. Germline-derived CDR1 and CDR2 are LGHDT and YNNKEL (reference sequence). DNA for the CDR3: TGTGCCAGCAGCCAGTTTCCGGGAAGCTATGGCTACACCTTC. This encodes CASSQFPGSYGYTF.

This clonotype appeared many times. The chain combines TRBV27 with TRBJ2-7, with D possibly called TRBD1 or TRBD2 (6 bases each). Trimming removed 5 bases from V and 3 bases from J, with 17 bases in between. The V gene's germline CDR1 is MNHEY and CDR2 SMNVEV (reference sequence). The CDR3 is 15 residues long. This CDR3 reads CASSRGALRVYEQYF. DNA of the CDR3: TGTGCCAGCAGTAGGGGGGCGTTACGAGTCTACGAGCAGTACTTC.

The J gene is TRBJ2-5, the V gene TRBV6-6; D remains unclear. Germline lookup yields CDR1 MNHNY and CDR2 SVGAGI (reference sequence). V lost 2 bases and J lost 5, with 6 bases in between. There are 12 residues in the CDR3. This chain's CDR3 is CASSYRFETQYF. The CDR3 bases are TGTGCCAGCAGTTACAGGTTTGAGACCCAGTACTTC.

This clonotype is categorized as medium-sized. Here the CDR3 DNA reads TGTGCCAGCAGTTCTGGGGGGGCTCAAAGTAATGAGCAGTTCTTC. Protein sequence: CASSSGGAQSNEQFF. The rearrangement joins TRBV28 to TRBJ2-1, with a tentative D call TRBD2 (7 bases). CDR3 length: 15 amino acids. V was shortened by 4 bases and J by 7 bases, with 17 bases between the two germline ends. The germline V gene encodes CDR1 MDHEN and CDR2 SYDVKM.

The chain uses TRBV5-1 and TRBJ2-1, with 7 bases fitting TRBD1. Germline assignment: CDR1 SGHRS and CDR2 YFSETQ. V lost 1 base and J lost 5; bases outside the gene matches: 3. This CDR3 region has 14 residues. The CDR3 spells CASSLTGDDNEQFF. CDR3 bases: TGCGCCAGCAGCTTGACAGGGGACGACAATGAGCAGTTCTTC.

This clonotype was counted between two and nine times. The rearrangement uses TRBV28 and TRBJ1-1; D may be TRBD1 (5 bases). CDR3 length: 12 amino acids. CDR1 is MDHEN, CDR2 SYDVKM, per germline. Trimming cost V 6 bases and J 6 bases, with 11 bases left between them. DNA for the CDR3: TGTGCCAGCAGAACCAGCAGGGCTGAAGCTTTCTTT. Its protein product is CASRTSRAEAFF. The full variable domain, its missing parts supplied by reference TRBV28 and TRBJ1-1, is DVKVTQSSRYLVKRTGEKVFLECVQDMDHENMFWYRQDPGLGLRLIYFSYDVKMKEKGDIPEGYSVSREKKERFSLILESASTNQTSMYLCASRTSRAEAFFGQGTRLTVV.

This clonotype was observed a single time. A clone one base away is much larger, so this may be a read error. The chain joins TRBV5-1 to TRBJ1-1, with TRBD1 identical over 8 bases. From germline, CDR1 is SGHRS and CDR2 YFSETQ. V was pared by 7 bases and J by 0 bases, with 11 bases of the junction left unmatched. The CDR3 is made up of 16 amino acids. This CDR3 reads CASGMRQGMMNTEAFF. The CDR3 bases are TGCGCCAGCGGCATGCGACAGGGGATGATGAACACTGAAGCTTTCTTT.

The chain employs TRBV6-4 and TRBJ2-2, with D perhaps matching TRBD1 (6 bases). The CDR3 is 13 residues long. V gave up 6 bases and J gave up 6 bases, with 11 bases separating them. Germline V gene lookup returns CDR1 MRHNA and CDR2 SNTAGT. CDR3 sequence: CASSPQGSGELFF. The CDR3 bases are TGTGCCAGCAGCCCACAGGGATCCGGGGAGCTGTTTTTT.

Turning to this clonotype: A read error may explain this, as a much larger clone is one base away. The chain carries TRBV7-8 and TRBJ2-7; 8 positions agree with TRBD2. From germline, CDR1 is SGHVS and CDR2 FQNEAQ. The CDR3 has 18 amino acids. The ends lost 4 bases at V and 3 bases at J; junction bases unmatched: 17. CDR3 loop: CASSSARGGLGTIYEQYF. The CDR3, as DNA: TGTGCCAGCAGCTCCGCCCGGGGGGGACTGGGTACTATCTACGAGCAGTACTTC.

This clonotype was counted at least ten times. CDR3 bases: TGTGCCAGCGGACGCGCGGGGGGGCCTCCCGGGGAGCTGTTTTTT. Residues: CASGRAGGPPGELFF. The chain joins TRBV3-1 to TRBJ2-2; 9 bases are shared with TRBD2. There are 15 residues in the CDR3. The J segment lost 6 bases and the V segment lost 8 bases, leaving 10 bases of the junction unmatched. The germline CDR1 and CDR2 sequences are LGHDT and YNNKEL (reference sequence).

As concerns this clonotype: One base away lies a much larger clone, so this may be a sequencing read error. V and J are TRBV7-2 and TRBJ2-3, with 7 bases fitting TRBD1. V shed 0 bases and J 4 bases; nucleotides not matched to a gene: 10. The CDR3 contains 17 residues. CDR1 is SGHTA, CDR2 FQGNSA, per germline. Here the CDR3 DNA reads TGTGCCAGCAGCTTAGCGTATATACAGGGGCTTTCAGATACGCAGTATTTT. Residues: CASSLAYIQGLSDTQYF.

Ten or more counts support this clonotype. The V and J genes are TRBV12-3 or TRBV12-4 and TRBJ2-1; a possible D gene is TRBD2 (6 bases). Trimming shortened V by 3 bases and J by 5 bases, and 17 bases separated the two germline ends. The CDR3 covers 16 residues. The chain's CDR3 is CASSFGAGGAHNEQFF. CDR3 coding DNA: TGTGCCAGCAGTTTCGGGGCAGGCGGGGCTCACAATGAGCAGTTCTTC.

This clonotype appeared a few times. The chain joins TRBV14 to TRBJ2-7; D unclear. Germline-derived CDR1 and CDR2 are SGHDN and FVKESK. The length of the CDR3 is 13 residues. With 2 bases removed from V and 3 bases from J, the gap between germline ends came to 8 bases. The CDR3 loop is CASSQLGNYEQYF. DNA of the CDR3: TGTGCCAGCAGCCAATTAGGGAACTACGAGCAGTACTTC. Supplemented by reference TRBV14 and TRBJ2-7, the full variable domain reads EAGVTQFPSHSVIEKGQTVTLRCDPISGHDNLYWYRRVMGKEIKFLLHFVKESKQDESGMPNNRFLAERTGGTYSTLKVQPAELEDSGVYFCASSQLGNYEQYFGPGTRLTVT.

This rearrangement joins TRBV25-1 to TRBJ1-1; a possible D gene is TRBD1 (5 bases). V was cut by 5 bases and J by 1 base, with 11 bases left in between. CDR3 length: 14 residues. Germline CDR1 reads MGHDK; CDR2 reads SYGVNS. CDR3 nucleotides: TGTGCCAGCAGTACAGGACTGTGGAACACTGAAGCTTTCTTT. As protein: CASSTGLWNTEAFF.

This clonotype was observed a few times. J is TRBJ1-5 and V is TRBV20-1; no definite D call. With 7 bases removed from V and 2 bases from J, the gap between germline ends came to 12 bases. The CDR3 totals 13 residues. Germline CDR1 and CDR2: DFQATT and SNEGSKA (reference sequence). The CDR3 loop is CSGSDGGNQPQHF. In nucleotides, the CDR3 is TGCAGTGGGTCGGACGGGGGCAATCAGCCCCAGCATTTT.

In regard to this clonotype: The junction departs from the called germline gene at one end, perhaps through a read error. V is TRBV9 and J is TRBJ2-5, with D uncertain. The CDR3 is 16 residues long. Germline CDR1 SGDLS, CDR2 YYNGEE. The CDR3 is CASGVGSANLQETQYF. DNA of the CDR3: TGTGCCAGCGGCGTGGGATCCGCTAACTTACAAGAGACCCAGTACTTC.

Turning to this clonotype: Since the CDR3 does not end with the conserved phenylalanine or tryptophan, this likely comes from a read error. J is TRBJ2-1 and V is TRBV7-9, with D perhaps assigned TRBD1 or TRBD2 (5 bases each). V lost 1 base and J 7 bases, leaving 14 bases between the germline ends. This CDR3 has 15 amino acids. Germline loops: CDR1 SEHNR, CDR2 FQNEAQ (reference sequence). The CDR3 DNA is TGTGCCAGCAGCTTAGGTACGGCCGGGGCGAATGAGCAGTTCCTC. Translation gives CASSLGTAGANEQFL.